The rows below give T cell receptor beta chains drawn from one sample of a study of T-cell reconstitution after alpha-beta-depleted transplantation in children. TCRdb itself ran the PCR reads through MiXCR, one entry per CDR3 protein. The repertoire holds 530,000 or so distinct CDR3 sequences, with approximately 30% as singletons. The sequencing here drew on PBMCs, taken before TCRalphabeta/CD19-depleted stem cell transplant. The receptors here all came from a boy less than two years old with Wiskott-Aldrich syndrome, due to receive a stem cell transplant. CDR3s include the opening cysteine and the closing phenylalanine or tryptophan. The order of the fields is clone size, V gene, D gene, CDR3 length, J gene, CDR3 protein, CDR3 DNA. A D gene is named only where the DNA matches it firmly. A row's size may be missing; if present it is once, few, many or a size class.

size: .; V: TRBV20-1; D: TRBD2; length: 15; J: TRBJ2-3; CDR3: CSATWWREVADTQYF; DNA: TGCAGTGCTACGTGGTGGCGGGAGGTGGCGGATACGCAGTATTTT
size: .; V: TRBV29-1; D: TRBD1; length: 10; J: TRBJ2-7; CDR3: CSVKTGVQYF; DNA: TGCAGCGTGAAGACAGGGGTGCAGTACTTC
size: few; V: TRBV5-1; D: .; length: 12; J: TRBJ2-1; CDR3: CASSRDNNEQFF; DNA: TGCGCCAGCAGCCGCGATAACAATGAGCAGTTCTTC
size: .; V: TRBV5-1; D: .; length: 15; J: TRBJ2-7; CDR3: CASSLDWESHYEQYF; DNA: TGCGCCAGCAGCTTGGATTGGGAGTCACACTACGAGCAGTACTTC
size: .; V: TRBV5-1; D: .; length: 19; J: TRBJ1-1; CDR3: CASSLVGLAGGLMNTEAFF; DNA: TGCGCCAGCAGCTTGGTTGGCTTGGCGGGGGGCCTTATGAACACTGAAGCTTTCTTT
size: few; V: TRBV2; D: TRBD2; length: 16; J: TRBJ2-1; CDR3: CASVYSGRALNNEQFF; DNA: TGTGCCAGCGTATATAGCGGGAGGGCCCTTAACAATGAGCAGTTCTTC
size: .; V: TRBV12-3/TRBV12-4; D: TRBD2; length: 18; J: TRBJ2-1; CDR3: CASSLAPVGRLAGKEQFF; DNA: TGTGCCAGCAGTTTAGCGCCCGTTGGGCGACTAGCGGGAAAAGAGCAGTTCTTC
size: few; V: TRBV7-2; D: .; length: 15; J: TRBJ2-1; CDR3: CASPPQGHPFNEQFF; DNA: TGTGCCAGCCCACCTCAGGGACACCCTTTCAATGAGCAGTTCTTC
size: .; V: TRBV5-1; D: .; length: 15; J: TRBJ1-5; CDR3: CASSLAGGGSQPQHF; DNA: TGCGCCAGCAGCTTGGCCGGGGGCGGGAGTCAGCCCCAGCATTTT
size: .; V: TRBV20-1; D: .; length: 16; J: TRBJ1-1; CDR3: CSARDWRQPLNTEAFF; DNA: TGCAGTGCTAGAGATTGGCGTCAGCCGTTGAACACTGAAGCTTTCTTT
size: few; V: TRBV9; D: TRBD2; length: 15; J: TRBJ2-1; CDR3: CASSKGLAGGDEQFF; DNA: TGTGCCAGCAGCAAGGGACTAGCGGGAGGAGATGAGCAGTTCTTC
size: .; V: TRBV28; D: .; length: 16; J: TRBJ2-7; CDR3: CASSLLRGGSTYEQYF; DNA: TGTGCCAGCAGTTTACTCAGGGGGGGTTCCACCTACGAGCAGTACTTC
size: few; V: TRBV10-3; D: TRBD1; length: 15; J: TRBJ2-6; CDR3: CAISETGTGANVLTF; DNA: TGTGCCATCAGCGAGACAGGGACTGGGGCCAACGTCCTGACTTTC
size: once; V: TRBV7-2; D: .; length: 15; J: TRBJ2-7; CDR3: CASSLRGPGLYEQYF; DNA: TGTGCCAGCAGCTTACGGGGGCCGGGTCTCTACGAGCAGTACTTC
size: few; V: TRBV30; D: .; length: 13; J: TRBJ1-1; CDR3: CAWSLILNTEAFF; DNA: TGTGCCTGGAGTCTTATTCTGAACACTGAAGCTTTCTTT
size: few; V: TRBV2; D: .; length: 13; J: TRBJ2-2; CDR3: CASQQGFSGELFF; DNA: TGTGCCAGCCAACAGGGATTTAGCGGGGAGCTGTTTTTT
size: .; V: TRBV7-3; D: TRBD2; length: 14; J: TRBJ2-3; CDR3: CASSPTSGRDTQYF; DNA: TGTGCCAGCAGCCCTACCAGCGGGAGGGATACGCAGTATTTT
size: .; V: TRBV7-6; D: .; length: 14; J: TRBJ1-2; CDR3: CASSLTRDGYGYTF; DNA: TGTGCCAGCAGCTTAACGAGGGACGGCTATGGCTACACCTTC
size: .; V: TRBV9; D: .; length: 16; J: TRBJ1-1; CDR3: CASSVAKDTLNTEAFF; DNA: TGTGCCAGCAGCGTGGCAAAGGACACCTTGAACACTGAAGCTTTCTTT
size: few; V: TRBV12-3/TRBV12-4; D: .; length: 16; J: TRBJ2-7; CDR3: CASSSRKRDKAYEQYF; DNA: TGTGCCAGCAGTTCACGGAAAAGGGACAAGGCCTACGAGCAGTACTTC
size: .; V: TRBV28; D: .; length: 16; J: TRBJ2-3; CDR3: CASSFNSGLSGDTQYF; DNA: TGTGCCAGCAGTTTTAATAGCGGCCTCTCTGGAGATACGCAGTATTTT
size: .; V: TRBV5-1; D: .; length: 15; J: TRBJ2-1; CDR3: CASSLGDGLWDEQFF; DNA: TGCGCCAGCAGCTTGGGGGACGGGCTTTGGGATGAGCAGTTCTTC
size: few; V: TRBV7-2; D: TRBD2; length: 19; J: TRBJ2-7; CDR3: CASSLAWLAGALSSYEQYF; DNA: TGTGCCAGCAGCTTAGCGTGGCTAGCGGGTGCCCTAAGCTCCTACGAGCAGTACTTC
size: .; V: TRBV7-9; D: TRBD1; length: 16; J: TRBJ2-5; CDR3: CASSLGQPGQKETQYF; DNA: TGTGCCAGCAGCTTAGGTCAACCGGGACAGAAAGAGACCCAGTACTTC
size: .; V: TRBV5-1; D: .; length: 14; J: TRBJ2-3; CDR3: CASSLGGSPETQYF; DNA: TGCGCCAGCAGCTTGGGGGGGAGCCCAGAAACGCAGTATTTT
size: many; V: TRBV5-1; D: TRBD2; length: 16; J: TRBJ2-4; CDR3: CASSLLAGGSKNIQYF; DNA: TGCGCCAGCAGCTTACTAGCGGGAGGATCCAAAAACATTCAGTACTTC
size: .; V: TRBV7-2; D: TRBD2; length: 14; J: TRBJ2-1; CDR3: CASLSGSGYNEQFF; DNA: TGTGCCAGCCTCAGCGGGAGTGGGTACAATGAGCAGTTCTTC
size: few; V: TRBV9; D: .; length: 14; J: TRBJ2-7; CDR3: CASSADAGQIEQYF; DNA: TGTGCCAGCAGCGCCGACGCAGGGCAGATCGAGCAGTACTTC
size: few; V: TRBV12-3/TRBV12-4; D: TRBD2; length: 16; J: TRBJ2-3; CDR3: CASSSGSGAWGDTQYF; DNA: TGTGCCAGCAGCAGCGGGAGTGGGGCTTGGGGAGATACGCAGTATTTT
size: .; V: TRBV11-2; D: TRBD2; length: 15; J: TRBJ2-7; CDR3: CASSLRLAGDGEQYF; DNA: TGTGCCAGCAGCTTACGACTAGCGGGAGATGGTGAGCAGTACTTC
size: few; V: TRBV4-2; D: .; length: 16; J: TRBJ2-5; CDR3: CASSQDLRGGGETQYF; DNA: TGTGCCAGCAGCCAAGATTTGAGGGGCGGAGGGGAGACCCAGTACTTC
size: .; V: TRBV21-1; D: .; length: 15; J: TRBJ2-6; CDR3: CASSKGSGGDNVLTF; DNA: TGTGCCAGCAGCAAAGGGTCCGGGGGAGACAACGTCCTGACTTTC
size: .; V: TRBV7-9; D: TRBD1; length: 16; J: TRBJ1-5; CDR3: CASSLGTGHPYQPQHF; DNA: TGTGCCAGCAGCTTAGGGACAGGGCACCCTTATCAGCCCCAGCATTTT
size: few; V: TRBV5-1; D: .; length: 15; J: TRBJ2-1; CDR3: CASSIQTTRENEQFF; DNA: TGCGCCAGCAGCATACAGACTACCCGGGAGAATGAGCAGTTCTTC
size: few; V: TRBV12-3/TRBV12-4; D: TRBD2; length: 15; J: TRBJ2-3; CDR3: CASRLAGVQGDTQYF; DNA: TGTGCCAGCAGGCTAGCGGGAGTCCAGGGTGATACGCAGTATTTT
size: .; V: TRBV29-1; D: .; length: 13; J: TRBJ2-2; CDR3: CSVSVLNTGELFF; DNA: TGCAGCGTTTCAGTCCTGAACACCGGGGAGCTGTTTTTT
size: few; V: TRBV18; D: .; length: 15; J: TRBJ1-1; CDR3: CASSPNNIEGTEAFF; DNA: TGTGCCAGCTCGCCAAACAATATTGAGGGCACTGAAGCTTTCTTT
size: .; V: TRBV7-9; D: TRBD1; length: 14; J: TRBJ2-3; CDR3: CASRTGRGTDTQYF; DNA: TGTGCCAGCAGGACAGGGCGCGGCACAGATACGCAGTATTTT
size: .; V: TRBV29-1; D: TRBD2; length: 19; J: TRBJ2-1; CDR3: CSVRTGTSGRVNQDNEQFF; DNA: TGCAGCGTTCGGACCGGGACTAGCGGGAGAGTTAACCAGGACAATGAGCAGTTCTTC
size: few; V: TRBV12-3/TRBV12-4; D: .; length: 14; J: TRBJ2-1; CDR3: CASSWGSSANEQFF; DNA: TGTGCCAGCAGTTGGGGATCTAGCGCCAATGAGCAGTTCTTC
size: .; V: TRBV10-3; D: .; length: 13; J: TRBJ2-5; CDR3: CAISEGAIQTQYF; DNA: TGTGCCATCAGTGAAGGAGCGATACAGACCCAGTACTTC
size: .; V: TRBV6-5; D: TRBD1; length: 14; J: TRBJ1-1; CDR3: CASSSDRVYTEAFF; DNA: TGTGCCAGCAGTTCCGACAGGGTGTATACTGAAGCTTTCTTT
size: .; V: TRBV30; D: .; length: 12; J: TRBJ2-2; CDR3: CAWWLGSGELFF; DNA: TGTGCCTGGTGGCTAGGTTCCGGGGAGCTGTTTTTT
size: .; V: TRBV5-1; D: .; length: 16; J: TRBJ2-1; CDR3: CASSLAGGDFYNEQFF; DNA: TGCGCCAGCAGCTTGGCCGGAGGGGATTTCTACAATGAGCAGTTCTTC
size: .; V: TRBV5-6; D: .; length: 13; J: TRBJ1-2; CDR3: CASSLETVYGYTF; DNA: TGTGCCAGCAGCTTGGAGACAGTCTATGGCTACACCTTC
size: .; V: TRBV3-1; D: .; length: 15; J: TRBJ2-7; CDR3: CASSPTSGQSYEQYF; DNA: TGTGCCAGCAGCCCAACAAGCGGGCAGAGCTACGAGCAGTACTTC
size: few; V: TRBV5-1; D: .; length: 11; J: TRBJ2-3; CDR3: CASMLSDTQYF; DNA: TGCGCCAGCATGCTGTCTGATACGCAGTATTTT
size: .; V: TRBV5-1; D: TRBD2; length: 16; J: TRBJ2-3; CDR3: CASSLAGTRGTDTQYF; DNA: TGCGCCAGCAGCTTGGCCGGGACTAGAGGCACAGATACGCAGTATTTT
size: .; V: TRBV29-1; D: TRBD2; length: 13; J: TRBJ2-1; CDR3: CSVSGRAYNEQFF; DNA: TGCAGCGTTAGCGGGAGGGCCTACAATGAGCAGTTCTTC
size: few; V: TRBV20-1; D: TRBD2; length: 12; J: TRBJ2-1; CDR3: CSARRTSNEQFF; DNA: TGCAGTGCTAGGAGGACTAGCAATGAGCAGTTCTTC
size: few; V: TRBV7-2; D: TRBD1; length: 13; J: TRBJ1-4; CDR3: CASSLVQGEKLFF; DNA: TGTGCCAGCAGCTTAGTACAGGGGGAAAAACTGTTTTTT
size: few; V: TRBV7-2; D: TRBD2; length: 14; J: TRBJ2-1; CDR3: CAEIAGGWYNEQFF; DNA: TGTGCCGAAATAGCGGGAGGGTGGTACAATGAGCAGTTCTTC
size: .; V: TRBV7-8; D: TRBD2; length: 17; J: TRBJ2-5; CDR3: CASSLAAELAGKETQYF; DNA: TGTGCCAGCAGCTTAGCGGCGGAGCTAGCGGGGAAAGAGACCCAGTACTTC